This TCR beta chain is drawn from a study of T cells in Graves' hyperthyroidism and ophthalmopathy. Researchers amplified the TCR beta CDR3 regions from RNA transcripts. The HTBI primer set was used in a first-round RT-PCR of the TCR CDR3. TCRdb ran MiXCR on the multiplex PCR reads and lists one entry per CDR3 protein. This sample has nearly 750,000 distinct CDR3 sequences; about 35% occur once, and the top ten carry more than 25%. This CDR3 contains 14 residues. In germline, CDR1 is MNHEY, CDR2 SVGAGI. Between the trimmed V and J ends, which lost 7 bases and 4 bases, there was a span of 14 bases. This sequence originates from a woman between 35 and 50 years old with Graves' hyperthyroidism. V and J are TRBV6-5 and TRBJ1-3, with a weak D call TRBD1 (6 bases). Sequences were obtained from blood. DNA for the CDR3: TGTGCCAGCAAACCCTTGACAGGAGGAAACACCATATATTTT. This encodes CASKPLTGGNTIYF.